This T cell receptor beta chain originates from a study of PD-1 blockade in mismatch repair-deficient tumors. Study-level information: All were previously treated, progressing patients with around 12 mismatch repair-deficient cancer types. Overall study findings and caveats: Tumor-resident clones, often undetectable pretreatment in blood, expanded then contracted after pembrolizumab.

Regarding this clone: Its cognate antigen is unknown.

Every patient had mismatch repair deficiency by PCR or immunohistochemistry. Measured with immunoSEQ multiplex PCR; TCRdb has only the in-frame clones, and not every one. The data contain some 100,000 clones, 82% of them singletons. The clonotype originates from an adult with mismatch repair-deficient cancer. The sample consisted of peripheral blood, taken about eight months after starting pembrolizumab.

CDR3 coding DNA: TGTGCCAGCAATCGGGGCTGGGGCACAGATACGCAGTATTTT. The encoded protein is CASNRGWGTDTQYF. V usage is TRBV6-5 and J usage is TRBJ2-3, with D possibly being TRBD1 or TRBD2 (5 bases each). This CDR3 region has 14 residues. Germline CDR1 MNHEY, CDR2 SVGAGI. The germline V and J ends were trimmed by 7 bases and 1 base, with 12 bases remaining between them.